This passage covers 13 T cell receptor beta chains from one sample sequenced in a study of regulatory dendritic cells for organ transplantation. Method: immunoSEQ multiplex PCR; TCRdb's copy keeps in-frame clones and lacks some. Seen here are about 28,000 clones, roughly 80% observed once, and the top ten hold approximately 0.094%. Sequenced input: naive CD4+ T cells from blood. The subset was: CD45RA+ naive T cells. The receptors here all came from a human donor in good health.

This clone was seen only once. The genes are TRBV25-1 and TRBJ2-3, with D maybe TRBD1 (5 bases). The CDR3 is made up of 14 amino acids. CDR1 is MGHDK, CDR2 SYGVNS, per germline. Between the trimmed V and J ends, which lost 3 bases and 1 base, there was a span of 8 bases. CDR3 nucleotides: TGTGCCAGCAGTGACAGGGATGGCACAGATACGCAGTATTTT. It translates to CASSDRDGTDTQYF.

The CDR3 DNA follows: TGTGCCAGCAGCGTTTCCGTGGCGGGCGAGCAGTACTTC. Protein sequence: CASSVSVAGEQYF. J is TRBJ2-7 and V is TRBV9; a possible D gene is TRBD2 (5 bases). This CDR3 is built from 13 residues. CDR1 and CDR2 (germline): SGDLS, YYNGEE. Deletions cut 2 bases from V and 6 bases from J, with 12 bases between.

The chain has TRBV6-5 and TRBJ1-5; 7 nucleotides agree with TRBD1. Germline V gene sequence: CDR1 MNHEY, CDR2 SVGAGI. The CDR3 runs 15 residues. Trimming cost V 4 bases and J 5 bases; bases outside gene matches: 8. The chain's CDR3 is CASSSDRQEYQPQHF. The CDR3, as DNA: TGTGCCAGCAGTTCGGACAGGCAAGAGTATCAGCCCCAGCATTTT.

The chain combines TRBV5-1 with TRBJ2-1, with TRBD2 matching 13 bases. Trimming took 4 bases from V and 10 from J; bases not matched to a gene: 8. Germline values: CDR1 SGHRS, CDR2 YFSETQ. This CDR3 contains 15 residues. The CDR3 DNA reads as TGCGCCAGCAGCCCGACTAGCGGGGGGCCGGAGGAGCAGTTCTTC. Its translation is CASSPTSGGPEEQFF.

This rearrangement joins TRBV5-1 to TRBJ2-7; 7 nucleotides align to TRBD1. The CDR3 is 17 amino acids. Trimming removed 4 bases from V and 0 bases from J; junction bases left unmatched: 13. Germline values: CDR1 SGHRS, CDR2 YFSETQ. The CDR3 coding sequence is TGCGCCAGCAGCGCATATCCGAACAGGGGCGACTCCTACGAGCAGTACTTC. It encodes CASSAYPNRGDSYEQYF.

The gene calls are TRBV5-4 and TRBJ2-1; 15 bases map to TRBD2. Germline V gene lookup returns CDR1 SGHNT and CDR2 YYREEE (reference sequence). V was pared by 3 bases and J by 9 bases, with 7 bases of the junction left unmatched. This CDR3 spans 16 amino acids. The DNA for the CDR3 is TGTGCCAGCAGCTCCGGACTAGCGGGGGGGCCGGGTGAGCAGTTCTTC. Translating it yields CASSSGLAGGPGEQFF.

V is TRBV11-2 and J is TRBJ2-1; TRBD2 might be the D (5 bases). Germline CDR1 and CDR2: SGHAT and FQNNGV. Trimming took off 7 bases at V and 7 bases at J, with 14 bases between the two ends. The CDR3 runs 13 residues. CDR3 coding DNA: TGTGCCAGCATCTCCCCTTCGGGGAATGAGCAGTTCTTC. Residues: CASISPSGNEQFF.

The chain uses TRBV5-1 and TRBJ1-3; TRBD1 might be the D (5 bases). With 4 bases removed from V and 3 bases from J, the gap between germline ends came to 11 bases. The CDR3 extends over 14 amino acids. Germline CDR1 reads SGHRS; CDR2 reads YFSETQ. CDR3 in DNA: TGCGCCAGCAGCCTGGACCAGGGTGGAAACACCATATATTTT. It yields the protein CASSLDQGGNTIYF.

This chain uses TRBV19 with TRBJ1-2; 8 bases match TRBD1. This CDR3 is built from 14 residues. V lost 6 bases and J lost 0; bases outside the gene matches: 3. The germline CDR1 and CDR2 sequences are LNHDA and SQIVND (reference sequence). CDR3 sequence reads: CASSRDRTNYGYTF. The CDR3 bases are TGTGCCAGTAGCCGGGACAGGACTAACTATGGCTACACCTTC.

The chain has TRBV18 and TRBJ1-1; D not resolved. V lost 6 bases to trimming and J lost 7 bases, with 12 bases between them. Germline V lookup: CDR1 KGHSH, CDR2 LQKENI. The CDR3 sequence is 12 residues long. The CDR3 bases are TGTGCCAGCTCCCCCCGACCGGGTGAAGCTTTCTTT. Its protein is CASSPRPGEAFF. Looking up the rest from reference TRBV18 and TRBJ1-1 gives the full variable domain: NAGVMQNPRHLVRRRGQEARLRCSPMKGHSHVYWYRQLPEEGLKFMVYLQKENIIDESGMPKERFSAEFPKEGPSILRIQQVVRGDSAAYFCASSPRPGEAFFGQGTRLTVV.

This clone was recorded once. The rearrangement joins TRBV10-3 to TRBJ2-1, with a weak D call TRBD1 (6 bases). Trimming took 8 bases from V and 8 from J, leaving 19 bases between them. CDR1 and CDR2 (germline): ENHRY, SYGVKD. This CDR3 has 14 residues. Here the CDR3 reads CAIAAIRGKDEQFF. DNA for the CDR3: TGTGCCATCGCCGCAATCAGGGGCAAGGATGAGCAGTTCTTC.

The rearrangement links TRBV2 to TRBJ1-2; D possibly corresponds to TRBD1 (6 bases). Germline CDR1 reads SNHLY; CDR2 reads FYNNEI. The CDR3 has 12 residues. V dropped 9 bases and J dropped 5 bases, with 13 bases sitting between them. CDR3 sequence: CARRVGAYGYTF. The CDR3 DNA reads as TGTGCCAGGAGAGTGGGGGCTTATGGCTACACCTTC.

This chain connects TRBV7-8 to TRBJ2-7, with D perhaps TRBD1 (6 bases). CDR1 is SGHVS and CDR2 is FQNEAQ in the germline V gene. Trimming left V 5 bases short and J 3 bases short, with 17 bases between. The CDR3 loop spans 15 amino acids. CDR3 nucleotides: TGTGCCAGCAGCCGAACGAGCCTAGGGGGCTACGAGCAGTACTTC. This gives the protein CASSRTSLGGYEQYF.